This T cell receptor beta chain originates from a study of blood T cell repertoires in COVID-19. TCRdb keeps only in-frame clones here, not all; method: immunoSEQ multiplex PCR. The sample records around 41,000 clones, approximately 86% being singletons. The CDR3 loop spans 13 amino acids. Trimming cost V 10 bases and J 0 bases, with 8 bases left between them. The germline V gene has CDR1 KGHDR and CDR2 SFDVKD. The TCR was taken from an elderly woman with active COVID-19. The chain links TRBV24-1 to TRBJ1-4, with D perhaps TRBD1 (6 bases). The material sequenced was peripheral blood. The CDR3 sequence is CATQGSTNEKLFF. As DNA, the CDR3 is TGTGCCACACAGGGCTCAACTAATGAAAAACTGTTTTTT.